Below are 29 T cell receptor beta chains sequenced from a single sample in a study of T cells in Graves' hyperthyroidism and ophthalmopathy. TCR beta CDR3 regions were amplified from RNA transcripts. HTBI primers were employed in a first-round RT-PCR of the TCR CDR3. From the multiplex PCR reads, TCRdb called clonotypes with MiXCR, one entry per CDR3 protein. The data hold a few hundred thousand distinct CDR3 sequences, with roughly 13% observed a single time. Specimen: blood. These receptors were taken from a woman aged 18-30 years with Graves' hyperthyroidism.

This clonotype was detected ten times or more. The chain joins TRBV2 to TRBJ2-1; TRBD2 aligns across 10 bases. The CDR3 extends over 17 amino acids. Germline CDR1 is SNHLY and CDR2 is FYNNEI. V shed 4 bases and J 5 bases; nucleotides not matched to a gene: 11. For the CDR3, the DNA is TGTGCCAGCAGTGTCGAAGGGGCTAGCGGGGGAAACAATGAGCAGTTCTTC. As protein: CASSVEGASGGNNEQFF.

The rearrangement joins TRBV27 to TRBJ2-7; the match to TRBD2 covers 9 bases. Trimming removed 3 bases from V and 7 bases from J; junction bases left unmatched: 10. Germline CDR1 and CDR2: MNHEY and SMNVEV (reference sequence). The CDR3 sequence is 15 residues long. The CDR3 spells CASSLMISGSSEQYF. CDR3 coding DNA: TGTGCCAGCAGTTTGATGATTAGCGGGAGTTCAGAGCAGTACTTC.

This clonotype occurred a few times. The chain joins TRBV15 to TRBJ1-5; a weak D match, TRBD1 (5 bases). The CDR3 is 14 residues long. CDR1 is LNHNV and CDR2 is YYDKDF in the germline V gene (reference sequence). The V end was cut by 1 base, the J end by 4 bases, with 8 bases between. DNA for the CDR3: TGTGCCACCAGCAGAGGGGGCGGGAATCAGCCCCAGCATTTT. Its protein is CATSRGGGNQPQHF. The full variable domain, with the rest looked up from reference TRBV15 and TRBJ1-5, is DAMVIQNPRYQVTQFGKPVTLSCSQTLNHNVMYWYQQKSSQAPKLLFHYYDKDFNNEADTPDNFQSRRPNTSFCFLDIRSPGLGDTAMYLCATSRGGGNQPQHFGDGTRLSIL.

Ten or more counts support this clonotype. The chain combines TRBV7-2 with TRBJ2-1; D is perhaps TRBD2 (5 bases). V was pared by 3 bases and J by 7 bases, with 19 bases between. Germline CDR1 SGHTA, CDR2 FQGNSA. This CDR3 has 16 residues. The CDR3 DNA reads TGTGCCAGCAGCTTCACGGCGGGCCCACTAGGTAATGAGCAGTTCTTC. Amino acid sequence: CASSFTAGPLGNEQFF.

This chain joins TRBV5-6 and TRBJ2-1; D may correspond to TRBD1 or TRBD2 (6 bases each). CDR3 length: 12 residues. V was clipped by 3 bases and J by 9 bases, with 10 bases between them. Per the germline V gene, CDR1 is SGHDT and CDR2 is YYEEEE. The CDR3 spells CASSSRGGEQFF. CDR3 sequence (DNA): TGTGCCAGCAGCTCCAGGGGAGGTGAGCAGTTCTTC. Full variable domain (rest looked up from reference TRBV5-6 and TRBJ2-1): DAGVTQSPTHLIKTRGQQVTLRCSPKSGHDTVSWYQQALGQGPQFIFQYYEEEERQRGNFPDRFSGHQFPNYSSELNVNALLLGDSALYLCASSSRGGEQFFGPGTRLTVL.

Many counts were recorded for this clonotype. This chain connects TRBV28 to TRBJ2-5; 10 bases fit TRBD1. Germline CDR1 and CDR2: MDHEN and SYDVKM. Trimming removed 6 bases from V and 5 bases from J; junction bases left unmatched: 9. The CDR3 extends over 15 amino acids. The CDR3 coding sequence is TGTGCCAGCAGCACAAGTGGACAGGGGGGCGAGACCCAGTACTTC. It specifies CASSTSGQGGETQYF.

This clonotype came up many times. The chain joins TRBV2 to TRBJ2-5, with a possible D match to TRBD2 (5 bases). The CDR3 is made up of 11 amino acids. Germline V gives CDR1 SNHLY, CDR2 FYNNEI. V lost 6 bases, J lost 5 bases, and 7 bases lay in between. The CDR3 is CASSRGETQYF. The CDR3 coding sequence is TGTGCCAGCAGCAGAGGGGAGACCCAGTACTTC.

Many counts were recorded for this clonotype. The chain is built from TRBV7-3 and TRBJ2-4; perhaps TRBD2 as D (6 bases). This CDR3 spans 13 amino acids. Trimming pared 4 bases from V and 8 bases from J, leaving 12 bases between. Per germline, CDR1 SGHTA and CDR2 FQGTGA. CDR3 in amino acids: CASSSGRGDIQYF. The CDR3 bases are TGTGCCAGCAGCTCCGGGAGAGGGGACATTCAGTACTTC.

Ten or more counts support this clonotype. This sequence joins TRBV20-1 and TRBJ2-3; 7 bases are shared with TRBD2. Germline values: CDR1 DFQATT, CDR2 SNEGSKA (reference sequence). V lost 4 bases and J lost 2; bases outside the gene matches: 6. The CDR3 runs 14 residues. CDR3 in amino acids: CSATSAGATDTQYF. The CDR3 bases are TGCAGTGCTACGTCGGCGGGAGCCACAGATACGCAGTATTTT.

Many counts were recorded for this clonotype. This chain joins TRBV5-1 and TRBJ2-3; the D gene is possibly TRBD2 (7 bases). Trimming cost V 0 bases and J 4 bases, with 15 bases left between them. CDR1 and CDR2 (germline): SGHRS, YFSETQ. This CDR3 comprises 16 residues. CDR3 in amino acids: CASSLAGGPGSDTQYF. The CDR3, as DNA: TGCGCCAGCAGCTTGGCCGGGGGGCCGGGGTCAGATACGCAGTATTTT.

On this clonotype itself: A clone one base away is much larger, so this may be a read error. The CDR3 DNA follows: TGTGCCAGCAGTCGCAGAGTAGGCCGACTAGCCAAAAACATTCAGTACTTC. It codes for CASSRRVGRLAKNIQYF. The rearrangement links TRBV28 to TRBJ2-4; D ambiguous. Germline-derived CDR1 and CDR2 are MDHEN and SYDVKM. Trimming stripped 5 bases from V and 0 bases from J, with 17 bases between. CDR3 length: 17 residues.

The V gene is TRBV7-2, the J gene TRBJ2-3; D perhaps matches TRBD1 (6 bases). The CDR3 consists of 13 residues. Germline values: CDR1 SGHTA, CDR2 FQGNSA. The ends were cut back, 6 bases at V and 6 bases at J, with 13 bases in the middle. The chain's CDR3 is CASSVGGRDTQYF. DNA for the CDR3: TGTGCCAGCAGTGTAGGGGGTCGGGATACGCAGTATTTT.

There are many counts of this clonotype. The V gene is TRBV3-1, the J gene TRBJ2-2; 9 nucleotides align to TRBD2. V dropped 1 base and J dropped 4; count of bases not matched to a gene: 10. This CDR3 has 18 amino acids. CDR1 and CDR2 from the germline V gene are LGHDT and YNNKEL (reference sequence). CDR3: CASSQVGAPGLATGELFF. The CDR3 nucleotides are TGTGCCAGCAGCCAAGTTGGAGCACCGGGACTAGCCACCGGGGAGCTGTTTTTT.

This chain connects TRBV5-1 to TRBJ1-2, with D perhaps matching TRBD1 (5 bases). V was pared by 6 bases and J by 5 bases, with 14 bases between. The CDR3 sequence is 13 residues long. The germline gives CDR1 SGHRS, CDR2 YFSETQ. CDR3 DNA: TGCGCCAGCAAAATACATGGGGCTTATGGCTACACCTTC. It codes for CASKIHGAYGYTF. Full variable domain (missing parts from reference TRBV5-1 and TRBJ1-2): KAGVTQTPRYLIKTRGQQVTLSCSPISGHRSVSWYQQTPGQGLQFLFEYFSETQRNKGNFPGRFSGRQFSNSRSEMNVSTLELGDSALYLCASKIHGAYGYTFGSGTRLTVV.

In this sample, this clonotype turned up many times. V gene TRBV2 combines with J gene TRBJ2-1, with a tentative D call TRBD2 (6 bases). Germline CDR1 reads SNHLY; CDR2 reads FYNNEI. The CDR3 loop spans 12 amino acids. CDR3 amino acids: CAGGTLLNEQFF. The CDR3 DNA follows: TGTGCGGGCGGGACTTTGCTTAATGAGCAGTTCTTC. The whole variable domain, remainder taken from reference TRBV2 and TRBJ2-1, is EPEVTQTPSHQVTQMGQEVILRCVPISNHLYFYWYRQILGQKVEFLVSFYNNEISEKSEIFDDQFSVERPDGSNFTLKIRSTKLEDSAMYFCAGGTLLNEQFFGPGTRLTVL.

This clonotype was recorded many times. This chain links TRBV12-3 or TRBV12-4 with TRBJ1-5; 10 bases fit TRBD1. The CDR3 covers 17 residues. V was pared by 3 bases and J by 2 bases, with 7 bases of the junction left unmatched. The CDR3 region has the DNA TGTGCCAGCAGTTTCGAGACAGGGGGCGCCGGCAATCAGCCCCAGCATTTT. Protein sequence: CASSFETGGAGNQPQHF.

This clonotype was picked up many times. V is TRBV6-5 and J is TRBJ1-1; a possible D gene is TRBD1 (5 bases). The CDR3 spans 14 residues. Trimming left V 4 bases short and J 6 bases short, with 15 bases between. The germline V gene encodes CDR1 MNHEY and CDR2 SVGAGI. CDR3 protein: CASSSTRQGAEAFF. As DNA, the CDR3 is TGTGCCAGCAGTTCCACGAGGCAGGGCGCTGAAGCTTTCTTT.

At least ten counts were recorded for this clonotype. The chain combines TRBV10-2 with TRBJ2-5, with D perhaps TRBD2 (6 bases). V gave up 2 bases and J gave up 2 bases, with 12 bases separating them. The CDR3 extends over 15 amino acids. Germline V CDR1 and CDR2: WSHSY, SAAADI. The CDR3 bases are TGCGCCAGCAGTGAGGTCGGCGGACTACAAGAGACCCAGTACTTC. It yields the protein CASSEVGGLQETQYF.

This clonotype has at least ten counts. The genes are TRBV15 and TRBJ1-2; D is undetermined. This CDR3 is built from 14 residues. Germline V gene sequence: CDR1 LNHNV, CDR2 YYDKDF (reference sequence). V gave up 2 bases and J gave up 3 bases, with 10 bases separating them. CDR3 amino acids: CATSRQGSDYGYTF. CDR3 coding DNA: TGTGCCACCAGCAGACAAGGGTCGGACTATGGCTACACCTTC.

This clonotype was observed a few times. The chain joins TRBV9 to TRBJ1-1, with D perhaps TRBD1 (6 bases). V lost 0 bases, J lost 5 bases, and 20 bases lay in between. The germline gives CDR1 SGDLS, CDR2 YYNGEE. The length of the CDR3 is 17 residues. CDR3 region: CASSVGSRGGRGTEAFF. The DNA of the CDR3 is TGTGCCAGCAGCGTAGGCTCTCGGGGGGGGCGTGGGACTGAAGCTTTCTTT.

At least ten counts were recorded for this clonotype. The chain has TRBV28 and TRBJ2-7, with 8 bases matching TRBD2. With V trimmed by 10 bases and J by 1 base, 6 bases remained unmatched. This CDR3 comprises 13 residues. CDR1 MDHEN and CDR2 SYDVKM come from the germline V gene. In DNA, the CDR3 is TGTGCCACCACCAGCGGGGGTTCCTACGAGCAGTACTTC. This encodes CATTSGGSYEQYF.

This clonotype was seen only a few times. V and J are TRBV28 and TRBJ2-7; D is uncertain. V lost 6 bases and J lost 5, with 17 bases in between. Germline V gene data show CDR1 as MDHEN and CDR2 as SYDVKM. This CDR3 has 14 residues. Here the CDR3 DNA reads TGTGCCAGCAGCACCCTGCAGGAGCCACACGAGCAGTACTTC. This encodes CASSTLQEPHEQYF.

This clonotype was recorded many times. This chain links TRBV12-3 or TRBV12-4 with TRBJ1-5; TRBD1 is a possible D gene (5 bases). V lost 3 bases and J lost 7, with 10 bases in between. The CDR3 extends over 13 amino acids. The CDR3 nucleotides read TGTGCCAGCAGTTTTGTGGGGGTCCAGCCCCAGCATTTT. It codes for CASSFVGVQPQHF.

This clonotype has a count of ten or more. This chain connects TRBV5-1 to TRBJ1-5; D ambiguous. Germline-derived CDR1 and CDR2 are SGHRS and YFSETQ. The ends were cut back, 4 bases at V and 4 bases at J, with 12 bases in the middle. The CDR3 extends over 14 amino acids. CDR3 nucleotide sequence: TGCGCCAGCAGCCCAGGACGGGATAATCAGCCCCAGCATTTT. Amino acid sequence: CASSPGRDNQPQHF.

This clonotype has at least ten counts. The rearrangement uses TRBV12-5 and TRBJ1-1; no clear D gene. Trimming removed 3 bases from V and 1 base from J, with 12 bases in between. The CDR3 is 15 residues long. Germline-derived CDR1 and CDR2 are LGHNT and FRNRAP. The CDR3 reads CASGFGLGTNTEAFF. As DNA, the CDR3 is TGTGCTAGTGGTTTTGGGTTAGGCACGAACACTGAAGCTTTCTTT.

This clonotype appeared many times. CDR3 DNA: TGTGCCAGCAGTTACCTCCGGTATGAGCAGTTCTTC. Translating gives CASSYLRYEQFF. The J gene is TRBJ2-1, the V gene TRBV6-2 or TRBV6-3, with D uncertain. Germline assignment: CDR1 MNHEY and CDR2 SVGEGT. V was pared by 2 bases and J by 8 bases, with 7 bases between. The CDR3 totals 12 residues.

The V and J genes are TRBV9 and TRBJ1-3, with D unclear. In germline, CDR1 is SGDLS, CDR2 YYNGEE. This CDR3 has 17 residues. Trimming took off 0 bases at V and 0 bases at J, with 13 bases between the two ends. CDR3 protein: CASSVDLAGSSGNTIYF. DNA for the CDR3: TGTGCCAGCAGCGTAGATCTAGCGGGCAGCTCTGGAAACACCATATATTTT.

The rearrangement uses TRBV7-2 and TRBJ1-2; D gene unclear. Germline CDR1 reads SGHTA; CDR2 reads FQGNSA. With 5 bases removed from V and 8 bases from J, the gap between germline ends came to 12 bases. This CDR3 is 12 amino acids long. CDR3 sequence reads: CASSPGGRGYTF. For the CDR3, the DNA is TGTGCCAGCAGCCCGGGAGGGCGAGGCTACACCTTC.

This clonotype has a count of ten or more. CDR3 protein: CASRRRSGRAYNEQFF. The CDR3, as DNA: TGTGCCAGCAGGCGCCGTAGCGGGAGGGCCTACAATGAGCAGTTCTTC. This chain connects TRBV28 to TRBJ2-1; 11 bases align to TRBD2. The trim removed 6 bases at V and 2 bases at J, leaving 6 bases unmatched. Germline V gives CDR1 MDHEN, CDR2 SYDVKM. CDR3 length: 16 residues.